A selection of T cell receptor beta chains follows, all from one sample in a study of control samples from healthy donors and cancer patients. Data came from immunoSEQ multiplex PCR; TCRdb stores just in-frame clones and leaves some out. The data show roughly 140,000 clones, over 90% seen once. Specimen: blood. These receptor sequences come from a man aged 50 to 60 in good health. Each CDR3 is given with its conserved first and last residue. The D gene is left open where the match is weak. Size tells how often a clone was seen (once, few, many) or the class of an expanded clone, and some rows leave it out.

D gene,clone size,V gene,J gene,CDR3 DNA,CDR3 protein
TRBD1,-,TRBV6-1,TRBJ2-1,TGTGCCAGCAGTGATCCAGGGACAGGGGACAATGAGCAGTTCTTC,CASSDPGTGDNEQFF
TRBD1,-,TRBV7-2,TRBJ2-7,TGTGCCAGCAGCGCCGGGACAGGCTACGAGCAGTACTTC,CASSAGTGYEQYF
TRBD2,once,TRBV11-1,TRBJ2-7,TGTGCCAGCACCCTAGCGGGAGTGGGCTACGAGCAGTACTTC,CASTLAGVGYEQYF
TRBD2,-,TRBV6-2/TRBV6-3,TRBJ2-7,TGTGCCAGCAGTTACCTTGGGACTAGCGGCTACGAGCAGTACTTC,CASSYLGTSGYEQYF
-,-,TRBV7-2,TRBJ1-6,TGTGCCAGCAGCCCGGGGTGGACAGTTCAGGGGAGTTCACCCCTCCACTTT,CASSPGWTVQGSSPLHF
-,-,TRBV7-2,TRBJ1-2,TGTGCCAGCAGCTTAAACGACTATGGCTACACCTTC,CASSLNDYGYTF
-,-,TRBV6-6,TRBJ2-3,TGTGCCAGCAGTTTTCTATCAACAGATACGCAGTATTTT,CASSFLSTDTQYF
-,-,TRBV5-4,TRBJ2-2,TGTGCCTTTCTACCCCGGGACCTGTCTTATCGAGGTGGTACCGGGGAGCTGTTTTTT,CAFLPRDLSYRGGTGELFF
TRBD1,-,TRBV2,TRBJ1-1,TGTGCCACCAAAACAGGGGTAAACACTGAAGCTTTCTTT,CATKTGVNTEAFF
TRBD1,once,TRBV11-2,TRBJ1-6,TGTGCCAGCAGCTCCGGGACAGGGGGCACTTCACCCCTCCACTTT,CASSSGTGGTSPLHF
TRBD2,-,TRBV14,TRBJ2-7,TGTGCCAGCAGCCAGTCCGGACTAGCGGTAGACTTC,CASSQSGLAVDF
TRBD2,-,TRBV6-5,TRBJ2-7,TGTGCCAGCAGCCTAACTAGCGGGGTTTTCGAGCAGTACTTC,CASSLTSGVFEQYF
TRBD2,once,TRBV7-9,TRBJ2-1,TGTGCCAGCAGCTTATATAGGTCGAGCGGGAGGAGATATGAGCAGTTCTTC,CASSLYRSSGRRYEQFF
-,once,TRBV2,TRBJ2-1,TGTGCCAGCATACTCGACTCCTACAATGAGCAGTTCTTC,CASILDSYNEQFF
-,-,TRBV6-5,TRBJ2-1,TGTGCCAGCAGTTTGAGGTCGCCGGCCTACAATGAGCAGTTCTTC,CASSLRSPAYNEQFF
TRBD1,-,TRBV18,TRBJ2-7,TGTGCCAGCTCACTTGCCGGGACAGGGGCCTACGAGCAGTACTTC,CASSLAGTGAYEQYF
-,-,TRBV4-1,TRBJ1-2,TGCGCCAGCAGCCAAGATAATAGACGGGTCTATGGCTACACCTTC,CASSQDNRRVYGYTF
TRBD1,-,TRBV5-1,TRBJ1-6,TGCGCCAGCAGCTTGGGGGACAGGGAATACCACTTT,CASSLGDREYHF
TRBD2,-,TRBV27,TRBJ2-1,TGTGCCAGCAGTCCCTTTTGGGAGGGCCTCCCCAATGAGCAGTTCTTC,CASSPFWEGLPNEQFF
-,-,TRBV27,TRBJ1-6,TGTGCCAGCAGTCTATATACCCCGGGGAGGGCGATTAATTCACCCCTCCACTTT,CASSLYTPGRAINSPLHF
-,-,TRBV18,TRBJ1-1,TGTGCCAGCTCACGTACAGGGCTCGCTGAAGCTTTCTTT,CASSRTGLAEAFF
TRBD2,-,TRBV4-2,TRBJ2-7,TGTGCCAGCAGCCAAGACTCCAGTAGCGGGGCGACCTACGAGCAGTACTTC,CASSQDSSSGATYEQYF
-,-,TRBV6-1,TRBJ2-4,TGTGCCAGCAGTGAAGCGCTGAGTACTCTAGCCAAAAACATTCAGTACTTC,CASSEALSTLAKNIQYF
TRBD1,-,TRBV28,TRBJ2-1,TGTGCCAGCAGTTCGACAGGGGGAAATGAGCAGTTCTTC,CASSSTGGNEQFF
TRBD2,-,TRBV11-3,TRBJ2-4,TGTGCCAGCAGCGTCCAAACTAGCGGGATAACCAAAAACATTCAGTACTTC,CASSVQTSGITKNIQYF
TRBD2,-,TRBV19,TRBJ2-2,TGTGCCACCCAGTGGACAGCGGGAGTTACCGGGGAGCTGTTTTTT,CATQWTAGVTGELFF
TRBD2,once,TRBV9,TRBJ2-6,TGTGCCAGCAGCGCCCAAAGCGGGAGAAGGTCTGGGGCCAACGTCCTGACTTTC,CASSAQSGRRSGANVLTF
-,-,TRBV6-1,TRBJ2-1,TGTGCCAGCAGTGAATTAGGGGGGCTCTCCTACAATGAGCAGTTCTTC,CASSELGGLSYNEQFF
TRBD1,-,TRBV5-1,TRBJ2-6,TGCGCCAGCAGCTTGGCGGGACAGGCCACATACTCTGGGGCCAACGTCCTGACTTTC,CASSLAGQATYSGANVLTF
-,-,TRBV9,TRBJ1-1,TGTGCCAGCAGCCCAACGTTAGGTGCCTTGCCGACTGAAGCTTTCTTT,CASSPTLGALPTEAFF
-,-,TRBV11-3,TRBJ2-7,TGTGCCAGCAGCTTTAGGCGTGGGGGGGCGACCTCCTACGAGCAGTACTTC,CASSFRRGGATSYEQYF
-,-,TRBV7-9,TRBJ1-5,TGTGCCAGCAGCTTAGCGCAAGGTCAGCCCCAGCATTTT,CASSLAQGQPQHF
TRBD1,-,TRBV5-4,TRBJ2-1,TGTGCCAGCAGCCCCATTATGACAGGGGACAGTGAGCAGTTCTTC,CASSPIMTGDSEQFF
-,-,TRBV11-2,TRBJ2-7,TGTGCCAGCAGCTTAGTAGGCCAGCAGTACTTC,CASSLVGQQYF